This TCR beta chain was obtained from a study of shared clonotypes between healthy human individuals. This clone was seen only once. The naive CD8 subset, CD45RO-negative cells positively selected for CCR7, excluded terminally differentiated effector memory CD45RA+ cells. Assay: immunoSEQ multiplex PCR; the TCRdb copy retains only in-frame clones and omits some. The sample lists hundreds of thousands of clones; 95% to 98% were seen once. The CDR3 has 15 amino acids. Germline V gives CDR1 MNHEY, CDR2 SMNVEV (reference sequence). Trimming took 5 bases from V and 1 from J, leaving 14 bases between them. V is TRBV27 and J is TRBJ1-1; no firm D call. Specimen: naive CD8+ T cells sorted from blood. This TCR was sampled from a man aged 25-40 years in good health. The CDR3 spells CASSVSAGWNTEAFF. The CDR3 nucleotides are TGTGCCAGCAGTGTTTCGGCCGGGTGGAACACTGAAGCTTTCTTT.